This T cell receptor (beta chain) was captured by sequencing in a study of T cell changes during pregnancy in multiple sclerosis. V shed 2 bases, J shed 5 bases, and the junction held 3 bases outside the gene matches. Germline V gene data show CDR1 as MNHNY and CDR2 as SVGAGI (reference sequence). The CDR3 spans 15 residues. TCRdb's table, derived via immunoSEQ multiplex PCR, lists solely in-frame clones and lacks some. This table holds around 110,000 clones, roughly nine tenths found once. This clonotype was sampled from a female donor with multiple sclerosis, enrolled in a pregnancy study. The source material was peripheral blood, sampled before pregnancy. The chain couples TRBV6-6 to TRBJ1-6, with TRBD1 matching 7 bases. For the CDR3, the DNA is TGTGCCAGCAGTTACAGGACAGGACATAATTCACCCCTCCACTTT. Translating gives CASSYRTGHNSPLHF.